Listed below are T cell receptor beta chains from one sample, sequenced in a study of response to subunit inactivated influenza vaccine. Each CDR3 protein gets one entry after TCRdb re-called the RT-PCR reads with MiXCR. The data show almost 600,000 distinct CDR3 sequences, roughly 15% seen once. This sample comprised PBMCs from blood, obtained 11 to 12 days after vaccination. These receptors came from a man aged 50 to 59 who received an inactivated influenza vaccine. CDR3s include the opening cysteine and the closing phenylalanine or tryptophan. The D gene is left open where the match is weak. The size of a clone is reported for some rows only, either as once, few or many, or as a class for expanded clones.

>TRBJ2-1|many|TRBV6-5|TRBD1
TGTGCCAGCAGTTTGACAGGGACCTCCTACAATGAGCAGTTCTTC
CASSLTGTSYNEQFF
>TRBJ2-5|.|TRBV5-1|TRBD2
TGCGCCAGCCGCCATAGCGGGGAAGAGACCCAGTACTTC
CASRHSGEETQYF
>TRBJ2-2|.|TRBV6-2/TRBV6-3|.
TGTGCCAGGAGATTGAACACCGGGGAGCTGTTTTTT
CARRLNTGELFF
>TRBJ1-1|.|TRBV20-1|.
TGCAGTGCTAGAAACCCCGCGGGCCCGAACACTGAAGCTTTCTTT
CSARNPAGPNTEAFF
>TRBJ2-5|.|TRBV2|TRBD2
TGTGCCAGCATAGGACAAACTAGGAATTCGGGGGGGACCCAGTACTTC
CASIGQTRNSGGTQYF
>TRBJ2-1|many|TRBV4-1|.
TGCGCCAGCAGCCAAGGAATGACTAGTAATGAGCAGTTCTTC
CASSQGMTSNEQFF
>TRBJ1-1|few|TRBV15|TRBD1
TGTGCCACCAGCAGAGACCGACAGGGTCGGAACACTGAAGCTTTCTTT
CATSRDRQGRNTEAFF
>TRBJ2-1|few|TRBV7-2|.
TGTGCCAGCAGCTTAAGGATTTTCGGTACCTACAATGAGCAGTTCTTC
CASSLRIFGTYNEQFF
>TRBJ2-3|many|TRBV29-1|TRBD2
TGCAGCGTTAGCCCACTAGCGGGGTTCACAGATACGCAGTATTTT
CSVSPLAGFTDTQYF
>TRBJ2-5|.|TRBV7-9|.
TGTGCCAGCAGTTCCCGGGACACTGAAGAGACCCAGTACTTC
CASSSRDTEETQYF
>TRBJ1-2|many|TRBV7-9|.
TGTGCCAGCGCCTTACTCTTAGAGGCGGGGAAGCTATATGGCTACACCTTC
CASALLLEAGKLYGYTF
>TRBJ2-3|.|TRBV29-1|TRBD1
TGCAGCGTTGAAGAGGTCAGGACAGGGAGCACAGATACGCAGTATTTT
CSVEEVRTGSTDTQYF
>TRBJ2-3|few|TRBV24-1|TRBD1
TGTGCCACCAGCTCAACCGGGACAGGGGTTGGAGATACGCAGTATTTT
CATSSTGTGVGDTQYF
>TRBJ1-5|.|TRBV4-1|.
TGCGCCAGCAGCCAAGAAACGGGGATCAATCAGCCCCAGCATTTT
CASSQETGINQPQHF
>TRBJ2-7|many|TRBV7-9|.
TGTGCCAGCAGACAGGACAGCTACGAGCAGTACTTC
CASRQDSYEQYF
>TRBJ2-7|many|TRBV24-1|.
TGTGCCACCAGTGAAGAAAGGGACCGCCCCATATACTACGAGCAGTACTTC
CATSEERDRPIYYEQYF
>TRBJ2-7|.|TRBV7-2|.
TGTGCCAGCAGCTTAGCGGGACAACAAGCCTACGAGCAGTACTTC
CASSLAGQQAYEQYF
>TRBJ1-5|many|TRBV7-9|.
TGTGCCAGCAGCTTCGGCAGGGCCGGCAATCAGCCCCAGCATTTT
CASSFGRAGNQPQHF
>TRBJ2-5|few|TRBV5-1|.
TGCGCCAGCAGCCCAGCCCGATTAGAGACCCAGTACTTC
CASSPARLETQYF
>TRBJ2-7|few|TRBV5-4|TRBD1
TGTGCCAGCAGCTCCCTTGGTACGGACCACCGGGACAGGCTACACGAGCAGTACTTC
CASSSLGTDHRDRLHEQYF
>TRBJ2-4|.|TRBV20-1|.
TGCAGTCGCAAATACATGATCGCCAAAAACATTCAGTACTTC
CSRKYMIAKNIQYF
>TRBJ1-4|.|TRBV28|.
TGTGCCAGCAGCAACAGGTTAACTAATGAAAAACTGTTTTTT
CASSNRLTNEKLFF
>TRBJ2-1|many|TRBV9|TRBD2
TGTGCCAGCAGTGGGATTAGCGGGAGCATAGTAAATGAGCAGTTCTTC
CASSGISGSIVNEQFF
>TRBJ2-5|few|TRBV12-3/TRBV12-4|TRBD1
TGTGCCAGTAGAGACCGAGCGGGACAGGGGCCGGGGGAGACCCAGTACTTC
CASRDRAGQGPGETQYF
>TRBJ1-4|many|TRBV20-1|.
TGCAGTGCTGCTACACAGAGGTATAATGAAAAACTGTTTTTT
CSAATQRYNEKLFF
>TRBJ2-2|.|TRBV4-3|TRBD1
TGCGCCAGCAGCCAAGATTTATCTGGGACAGGGATGAACACCGGGGAGCTGTTTTTT
CASSQDLSGTGMNTGELFF
>TRBJ2-7|.|TRBV24-1|.
TGTGCCACCAGTCGCAGCGCGTCCTACGAGCAGTACTTC
CATSRSASYEQYF
>TRBJ2-1|many|TRBV5-1|TRBD1
TGCGCCAGCAGCTTACAGGGGCTCAGCTCCTACAATGAGCAGTTCTTC
CASSLQGLSSYNEQFF
>TRBJ1-2|many|TRBV5-1|TRBD1
TGCGCCAGCAGCTTGGGGGACAGGAATTATGGCTACACCTTC
CASSLGDRNYGYTF
>TRBJ2-7|.|TRBV6-1|.
TGTGCCAGCGCCCAGCAGGGAGGCCACCCTCGGATCTCCTACGAGCAGTACTTC
CASAQQGGHPRISYEQYF
>TRBJ2-1|.|TRBV24-1|.
TGTGCCACCAGTGATTTGCGGAGCAACAATGAGCAGTTCTTC
CATSDLRSNNEQFF
>TRBJ2-7|few|TRBV7-9|.
TGTGCCAGCACCCATGGACTGGGCGAGCAGTACTTC
CASTHGLGEQYF
>TRBJ1-1|few|TRBV7-2|TRBD1
TGTGCCAGCAGCAAACTAACAGGGGACACTGAAGCTTTCTTT
CASSKLTGDTEAFF
>TRBJ1-1|.|TRBV6-2/TRBV6-3|TRBD1
TGTGCCAGCAGTTACACCGGACAGGGTGGAACTGAAGCTTTCTTT
CASSYTGQGGTEAFF
>TRBJ1-5|.|TRBV12-3/TRBV12-4|.
TGTGCCAGCAGTATCGGTTATAGCAATCAGCCCCAGCATTTT
CASSIGYSNQPQHF
>TRBJ2-1|few|TRBV20-1|TRBD2
TGCAGTGCTACTACTCCGGGACTAGCATCAGAGCAGTTCTTC
CSATTPGLASEQFF
>TRBJ2-2|.|TRBV2|.
TGTGCCAGCAGGGTGGTGGGGGACACCGGGGAGCTGTTTTTT
CASRVVGDTGELFF
>TRBJ2-1|few|TRBV7-9|.
TGTGCCAGCAGCCCAGTGACAGACTCCCACAATGAGCAGTTCTTC
CASSPVTDSHNEQFF
>TRBJ1-5|.|TRBV4-2|TRBD1
TGTGCCAGCAGCCAAGCAGGGGGGGACCGGCCCCAGCATTTT
CASSQAGGDRPQHF
>TRBJ2-7|.|TRBV9|.
TGTGCCAGCAGTAACGAAGGGGCACGTAGCGAGCAGTACTTC
CASSNEGARSEQYF
>TRBJ1-6|.|TRBV7-9|TRBD1
TGTGCCAGCAGCTTACAGGGGGCTAGGTCACCCCTCCACTTT
CASSLQGARSPLHF
>TRBJ2-2|many|TRBV7-8|.
TGTGCCAGCAGCAGGACAGAGACCGGGGAGCTGTTTTTT
CASSRTETGELFF
>TRBJ2-3|many|TRBV12-3/TRBV12-4|.
TGTGCCAGCAGTACACGGAGGAGCACAGATACGCAGTATTTT
CASSTRRSTDTQYF
>TRBJ2-3|few|TRBV6-2/TRBV6-3|TRBD2
TGTGCCAGCAGTTACTCTGAGCGGGAGGGCCCTGATACGCAGTATTTT
CASSYSEREGPDTQYF
>TRBJ2-5|few|TRBV19|TRBD1
TGTGCCAGTAACCGGGACAGGGGGGCCCAGTACTTC
CASNRDRGAQYF
>TRBJ2-5|.|TRBV4-1|TRBD2
TGCGCCAGCAGCCAAGATGCGGGGGGTGATGGGACCCAGTACTTC
CASSQDAGGDGTQYF
>TRBJ2-5|few|TRBV12-3/TRBV12-4|.
TGTGCCAGCAGTTTAGGGGCAGGGCGCCAAGAGACCCAGTACTTC
CASSLGAGRQETQYF
>TRBJ2-1|.|TRBV28|.
TGTGCCAGCAGTTTATTCGCTAGTTTGTACAATGAGCAGTTCTTC
CASSLFASLYNEQFF
>TRBJ2-3|once|TRBV24-1|TRBD1
TGTGCCACCAGTGATTCCGGTACAGGGGCCCCAACCCGTACGCAGTATTTT
CATSDSGTGAPTRTQYF
>TRBJ2-3|few|TRBV12-3/TRBV12-4|.
TGTGCCAGCAGCCTGAACAGGGTGGGCACAGATACGCAGTATTTT
CASSLNRVGTDTQYF
>TRBJ1-6|.|TRBV5-1|.
TGCGCCAGCAGCACCGACCCCACGAGGCGTTCACCCCTCCACTTT
CASSTDPTRRSPLHF
>TRBJ1-4|few|TRBV5-1|TRBD1
TGCGCCAGCAGCTCCATTCCTCTACAGGGGGCAGGTGAAAAACTGTTTTTT
CASSSIPLQGAGEKLFF
>TRBJ2-1|.|TRBV12-3/TRBV12-4|TRBD1
TGTGCCAGCAGTTCGACAGGGGGTATTGCCAATGAGCAGTTCTTC
CASSSTGGIANEQFF
>TRBJ2-7|.|TRBV29-1|TRBD1
TGCAGCGCCCGTTGGGACAGAAACTACGAGCAGTACTTC
CSARWDRNYEQYF
>TRBJ2-7|few|TRBV3-1|TRBD2
TGTGCCAGCAGCCAAGAACGGGGGGGGTACGAGCAGTACTTC
CASSQERGGYEQYF
>TRBJ1-2|.|TRBV5-5|.
TGTGCCAGCAGCTTGGCCGAAGGCAGGGGCTATGGCTACACCTTC
CASSLAEGRGYGYTF